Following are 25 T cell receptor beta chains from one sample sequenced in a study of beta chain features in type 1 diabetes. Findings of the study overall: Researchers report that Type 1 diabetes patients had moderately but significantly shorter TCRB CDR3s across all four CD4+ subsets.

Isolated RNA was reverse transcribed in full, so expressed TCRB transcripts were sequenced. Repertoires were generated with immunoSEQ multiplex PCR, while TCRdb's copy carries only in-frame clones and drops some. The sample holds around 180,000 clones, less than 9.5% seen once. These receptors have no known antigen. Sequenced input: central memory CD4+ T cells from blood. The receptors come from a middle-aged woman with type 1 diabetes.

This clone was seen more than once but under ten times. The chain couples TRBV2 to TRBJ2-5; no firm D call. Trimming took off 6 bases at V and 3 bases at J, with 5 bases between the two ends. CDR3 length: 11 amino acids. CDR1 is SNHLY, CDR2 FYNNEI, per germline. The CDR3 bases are TGTGCCAGCAGGTACAAAGAGACCCAGTACTTC. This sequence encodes CASRYKETQYF.

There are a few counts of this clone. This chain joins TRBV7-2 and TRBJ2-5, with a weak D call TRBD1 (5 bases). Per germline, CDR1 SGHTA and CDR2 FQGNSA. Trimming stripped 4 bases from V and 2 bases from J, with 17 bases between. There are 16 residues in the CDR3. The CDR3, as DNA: TGTGCCAGCAGCTCACTGCAGGGCGCTGGACAAGAGACCCAGTACTTC. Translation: CASSSLQGAGQETQYF.

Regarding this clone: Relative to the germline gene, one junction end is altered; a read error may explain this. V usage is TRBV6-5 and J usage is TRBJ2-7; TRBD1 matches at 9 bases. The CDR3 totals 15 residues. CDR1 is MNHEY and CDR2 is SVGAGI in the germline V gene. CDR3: CASSYKGQGSHEQYF. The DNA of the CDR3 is TGTGCCAGCAGTTATAAGGGACAGGGCTCCCACGAGCAGTACTTC.

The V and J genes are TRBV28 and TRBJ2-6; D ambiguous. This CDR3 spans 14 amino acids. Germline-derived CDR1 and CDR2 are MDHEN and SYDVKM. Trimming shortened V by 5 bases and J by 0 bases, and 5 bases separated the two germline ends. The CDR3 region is CASSVVSGANVLTF. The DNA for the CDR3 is TGTGCCAGCAGTGTCGTCTCTGGGGCCAACGTCCTGACTTTC.

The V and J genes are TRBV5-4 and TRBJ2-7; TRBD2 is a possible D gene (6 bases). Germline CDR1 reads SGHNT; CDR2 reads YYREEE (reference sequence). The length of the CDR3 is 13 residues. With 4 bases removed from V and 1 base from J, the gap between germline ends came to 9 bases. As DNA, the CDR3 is TGTGCCAGCAGCCGCGGGACTTCCTACGAGCAGTACTTC. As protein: CASSRGTSYEQYF.

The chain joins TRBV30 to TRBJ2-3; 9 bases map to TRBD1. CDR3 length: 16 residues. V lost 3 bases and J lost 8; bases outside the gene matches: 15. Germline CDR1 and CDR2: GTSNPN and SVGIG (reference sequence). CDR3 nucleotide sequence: TGTGCCTGGAGAGACCCGGGACAGGGAGGGGTGGGTACGCAGTATTTT. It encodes CAWRDPGQGGVGTQYF.

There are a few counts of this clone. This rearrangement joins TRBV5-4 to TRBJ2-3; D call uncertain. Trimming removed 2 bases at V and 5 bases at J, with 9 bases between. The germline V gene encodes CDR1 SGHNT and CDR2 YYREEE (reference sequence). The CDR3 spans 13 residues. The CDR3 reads CASSFTQEDTQYF. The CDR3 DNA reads TGTGCCAGCAGCTTTACGCAGGAAGATACGCAGTATTTT.

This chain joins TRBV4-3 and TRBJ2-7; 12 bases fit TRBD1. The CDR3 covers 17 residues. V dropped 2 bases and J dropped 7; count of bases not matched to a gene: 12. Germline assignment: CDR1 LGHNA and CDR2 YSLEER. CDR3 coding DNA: TGCGCCAGCAGCCAATCATATGGGGGGGACAGGGGGCGAGAGCAGTACTTC. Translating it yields CASSQSYGGDRGREQYF.

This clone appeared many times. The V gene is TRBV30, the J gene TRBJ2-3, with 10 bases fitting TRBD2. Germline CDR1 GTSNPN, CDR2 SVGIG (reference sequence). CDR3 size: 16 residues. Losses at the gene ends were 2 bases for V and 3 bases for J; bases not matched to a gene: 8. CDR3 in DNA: TGTGCCTGGAGTTCCCTTAGCGGGGGGAGTACAGATACGCAGTATTTT. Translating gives CAWSSLSGGSTDTQYF.

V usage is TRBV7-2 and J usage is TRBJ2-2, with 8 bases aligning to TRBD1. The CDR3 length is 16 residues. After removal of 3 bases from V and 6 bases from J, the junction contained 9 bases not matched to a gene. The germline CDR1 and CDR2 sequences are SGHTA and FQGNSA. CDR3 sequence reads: CASSLVGQGVAGELFF. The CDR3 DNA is TGTGCCAGCAGCTTGGTAGGACAGGGTGTCGCCGGGGAGCTGTTTTTT. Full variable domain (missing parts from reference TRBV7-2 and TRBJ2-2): GAGVSQSPSNKVTEKGKDVELRCDPISGHTALYWYRQSLGQGLEFLIYFQGNSAPDKSGLPSDRFSAERTGGSVSTLTIQRTQQEDSAVYLCASSLVGQGVAGELFFGEGSRLTVL.

The CDR3 region has the DNA TGTGCCAGCAGCTTAGTCAGCTCCTACGAGCAGTACTTC. Translating it yields CASSLVSSYEQYF. This chain uses TRBV7-9 with TRBJ2-7; the D is unclear. The germline gives CDR1 SEHNR, CDR2 FQNEAQ (reference sequence). Trimming took off 1 base at V and 0 bases at J, with 4 bases between the two ends. CDR3 length: 13 residues.

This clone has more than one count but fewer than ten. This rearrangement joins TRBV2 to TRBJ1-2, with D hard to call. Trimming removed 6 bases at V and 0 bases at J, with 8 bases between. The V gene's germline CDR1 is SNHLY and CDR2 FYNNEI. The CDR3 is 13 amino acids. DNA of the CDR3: TGTGCCAGCAGGCGGGAATCTAACTATGGCTACACCTTC. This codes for CASRRESNYGYTF.

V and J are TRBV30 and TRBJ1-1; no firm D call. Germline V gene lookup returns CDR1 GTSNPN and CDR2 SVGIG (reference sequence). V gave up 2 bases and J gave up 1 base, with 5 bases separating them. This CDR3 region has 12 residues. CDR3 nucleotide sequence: TGTGCCTGGAGTCTTAGGAACACTGAAGCTTTCTTT. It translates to CAWSLRNTEAFF.

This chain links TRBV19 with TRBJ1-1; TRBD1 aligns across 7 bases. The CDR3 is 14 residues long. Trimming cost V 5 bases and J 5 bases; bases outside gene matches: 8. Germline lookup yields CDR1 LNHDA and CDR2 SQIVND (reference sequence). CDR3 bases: TGTGCCAGTAGTGTCGGACAGGCGAGGACTGAAGCTTTCTTT. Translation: CASSVGQARTEAFF.

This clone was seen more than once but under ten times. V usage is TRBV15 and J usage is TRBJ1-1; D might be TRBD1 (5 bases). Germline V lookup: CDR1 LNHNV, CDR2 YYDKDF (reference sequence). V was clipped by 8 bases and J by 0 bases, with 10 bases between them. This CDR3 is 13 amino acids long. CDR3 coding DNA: TGTGCCACCGCGGGGGAGATGAACACTGAAGCTTTCTTT. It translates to CATAGEMNTEAFF.

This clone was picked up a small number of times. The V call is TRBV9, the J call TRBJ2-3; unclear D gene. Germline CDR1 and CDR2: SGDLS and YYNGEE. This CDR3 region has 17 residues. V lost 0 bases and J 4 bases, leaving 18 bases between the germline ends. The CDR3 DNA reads TGTGCCAGCAGCGTAGGACGCTACAGAAAGGCTTCAGATACGCAGTATTTT. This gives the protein CASSVGRYRKASDTQYF.

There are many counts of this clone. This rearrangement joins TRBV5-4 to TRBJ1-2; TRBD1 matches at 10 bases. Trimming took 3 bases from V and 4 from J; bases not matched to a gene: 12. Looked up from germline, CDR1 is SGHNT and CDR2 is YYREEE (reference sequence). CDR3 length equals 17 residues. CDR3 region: CASSSPTGGRGVYGYTF. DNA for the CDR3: TGTGCCAGCAGCTCCCCGACAGGGGGCAGAGGGGTCTATGGCTACACCTTC.

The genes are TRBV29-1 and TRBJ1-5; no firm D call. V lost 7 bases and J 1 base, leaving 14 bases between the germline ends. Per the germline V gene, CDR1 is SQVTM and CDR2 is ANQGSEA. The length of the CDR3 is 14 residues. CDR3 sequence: CSGGAGGSNQPQHF. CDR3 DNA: TGCAGCGGTGGCGCGGGAGGCAGCAATCAGCCCCAGCATTTT. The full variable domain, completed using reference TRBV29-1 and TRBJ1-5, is SAVISQKPSRDICQRGTSLTIQCQVDSQVTMMFWYRQQPGQSLTLIATANQGSEATYESGFVIDKFPISRPNLTFSTLTVSNMSPEDSSIYLCSGGAGGSNQPQHFGDGTRLSIL.

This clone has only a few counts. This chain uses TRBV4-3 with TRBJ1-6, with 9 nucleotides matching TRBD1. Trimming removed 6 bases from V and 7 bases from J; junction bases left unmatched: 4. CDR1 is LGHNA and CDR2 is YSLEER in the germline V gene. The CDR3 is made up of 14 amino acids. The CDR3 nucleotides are TGCGCCAGCAGGCGGACAGGGGTAAATTCACCCCTCCACTTT. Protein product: CASRRTGVNSPLHF.

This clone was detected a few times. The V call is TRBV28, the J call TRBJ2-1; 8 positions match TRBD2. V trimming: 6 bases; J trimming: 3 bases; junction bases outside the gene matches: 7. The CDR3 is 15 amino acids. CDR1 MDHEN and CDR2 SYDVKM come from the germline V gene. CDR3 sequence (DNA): TGTGCCAGCAGACCTCCGGGGGGGGGCTACAATGAGCAGTTCTTC. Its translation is CASRPPGGGYNEQFF.

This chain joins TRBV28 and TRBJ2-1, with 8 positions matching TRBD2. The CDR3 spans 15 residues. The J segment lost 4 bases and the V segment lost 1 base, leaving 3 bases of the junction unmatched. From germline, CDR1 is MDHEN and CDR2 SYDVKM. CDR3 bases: TGTGCCAGCAGTTTATCTAGCGGGTCGTACAATGAGCAGTTCTTC. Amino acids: CASSLSSGSYNEQFF.

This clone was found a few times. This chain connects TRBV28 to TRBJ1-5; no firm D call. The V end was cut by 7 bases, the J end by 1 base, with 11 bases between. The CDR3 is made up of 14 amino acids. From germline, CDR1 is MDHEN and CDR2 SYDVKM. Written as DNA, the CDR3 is TGTGCCAGCATAATCCCCGGGAGCAATCAGCCCCAGCATTTT. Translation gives CASIIPGSNQPQHF.

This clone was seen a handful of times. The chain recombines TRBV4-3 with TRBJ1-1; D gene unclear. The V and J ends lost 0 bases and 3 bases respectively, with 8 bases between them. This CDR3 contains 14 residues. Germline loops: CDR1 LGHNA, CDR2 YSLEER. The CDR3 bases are TGCGCCAGCAGCCAAGATCCGCAGTACACTGAAGCTTTCTTT. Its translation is CASSQDPQYTEAFF.

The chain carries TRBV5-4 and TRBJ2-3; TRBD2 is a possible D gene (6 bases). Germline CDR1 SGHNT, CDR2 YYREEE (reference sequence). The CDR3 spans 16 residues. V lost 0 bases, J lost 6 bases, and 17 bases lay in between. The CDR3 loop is CASSLVLGGISDTQYF. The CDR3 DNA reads TGTGCCAGCAGCTTGGTTTTGGGCGGGATCTCGGATACGCAGTATTTT.

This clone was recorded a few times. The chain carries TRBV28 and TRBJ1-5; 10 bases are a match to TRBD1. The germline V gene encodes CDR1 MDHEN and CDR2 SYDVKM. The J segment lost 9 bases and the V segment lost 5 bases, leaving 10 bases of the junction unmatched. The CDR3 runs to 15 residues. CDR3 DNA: TGTGCCAGCAGTCCCAGGGGACAGGGGCTCTCGCCCCAGCATTTT. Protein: CASSPRGQGLSPQHF.